This T cell receptor beta chain was obtained from a study of blood T cell repertoires in COVID-19 (TCRdb year 2020). At the level of the whole study: Collaborator samples came from the United States, Italy and Spain and covered acute and convalescent phases of COVID-19. The prospective study material was composed of cDNA or gDNA derived from T cells, B-cell-depleted T cells, or PBMCs. Deeply sampled blood TCRbeta repertoires from subjects exposed to, actively infected with, or recovered from COVID-19 were included in the dataset. The repertoires were made available in a free public database intended to serve as a resource for research on the immune response to SARS-CoV-2. Samples were obtained from the ongoing ImmuneRACE study (first 160 participants) and from roughly 1,300 subjects provided by 6 global collaborators. Nearly every sample came with metadata listing a de-identified subject ID, COVID-19 status, age in years and sex. HLA class I and class II types, where available, came from metadata supplied by the sample provider rather than from assay-based typing. Results and caveats for the whole study, not just this receptor: How much clinical and demographic metadata was included differed by source and by participant, and the metadata was provided uncurated.

In regard to this clone: Its antigen has not been determined. The sample holds no much larger clone one base away, and base qualities are not on file.

CDR1 and CDR2 are drawn from the germline V gene: ENHRY, SYGVKD. Germline trimming: 10 bases from V, 5 bases from J; junction bases outside gene matches: 6. The CDR3 measures 14 amino acids from cysteine to phenylalanine. This entry keeps only the CDR3 DNA: 42 bases, framed from base 1. Each collaborating institution followed its own protocols to collect whole blood in K2EDTA tubes. Collaborator samples were shipped for TCRbeta analysis as frozen whole blood, isolated PBMCs, or DNA extracted from either sample type. TCRbeta CDR3 regions were amplified from genomic DNA by means of the immunoSEQ Assay, a bias-controlled multiplex PCR. The authors' analysis ran thus. The number of nucleated cells in each sample was estimated from the amplification of reference gene primers within the assay. To quantify the absolute abundance of each unique TCRbeta CDR3 rearrangement, sequence reads were collapsed and filtered. For each sample, productive Simpson clonality was calculated as the square root of Simpson's diversity index over productive rearrangements. Entries here come from immuneACCESS through TCRdb and include only in-frame sequences with V and J called. Some clones fail to appear in such tables; in the studies checked, an unresolved V gene covers under half of the shortfall, and the cause of the remainder is unknown. For V, J and clone size, that table is used; D and trimming come from the DNA. Recorded for this sample are about 100,000 clones; about four fifths of them occurred a single time. Clones ranked in the top ten supply more than 4.5% of the sample.

Material: peripheral blood. The chain is made from TRBV10-3 and TRBJ2-1, with 12 bases aligning to TRBD2. The TCR was taken from a man in his sixties with acute or convalescent COVID-19. Here the CDR3 is given as CASKTSGGHNEQFF. The sequenced DNA is TGTGCCAGCAAGACTAGCGGGGGCCACAATGAGCAGTTCTTC.